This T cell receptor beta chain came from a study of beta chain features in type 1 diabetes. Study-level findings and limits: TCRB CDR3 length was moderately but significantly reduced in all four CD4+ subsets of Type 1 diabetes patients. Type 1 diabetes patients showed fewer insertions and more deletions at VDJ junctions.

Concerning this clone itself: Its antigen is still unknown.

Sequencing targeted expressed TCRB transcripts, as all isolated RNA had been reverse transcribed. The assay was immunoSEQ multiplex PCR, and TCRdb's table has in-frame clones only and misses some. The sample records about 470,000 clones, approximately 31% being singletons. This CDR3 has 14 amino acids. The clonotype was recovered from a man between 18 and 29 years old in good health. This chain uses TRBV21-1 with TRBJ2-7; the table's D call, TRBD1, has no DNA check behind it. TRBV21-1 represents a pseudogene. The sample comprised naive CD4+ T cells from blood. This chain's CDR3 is CASSQKEEGEEQYF. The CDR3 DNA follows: TGTGCCAGCAGCCAGAAGGAAGAGGGGGAAGAGCAGTACTTC.